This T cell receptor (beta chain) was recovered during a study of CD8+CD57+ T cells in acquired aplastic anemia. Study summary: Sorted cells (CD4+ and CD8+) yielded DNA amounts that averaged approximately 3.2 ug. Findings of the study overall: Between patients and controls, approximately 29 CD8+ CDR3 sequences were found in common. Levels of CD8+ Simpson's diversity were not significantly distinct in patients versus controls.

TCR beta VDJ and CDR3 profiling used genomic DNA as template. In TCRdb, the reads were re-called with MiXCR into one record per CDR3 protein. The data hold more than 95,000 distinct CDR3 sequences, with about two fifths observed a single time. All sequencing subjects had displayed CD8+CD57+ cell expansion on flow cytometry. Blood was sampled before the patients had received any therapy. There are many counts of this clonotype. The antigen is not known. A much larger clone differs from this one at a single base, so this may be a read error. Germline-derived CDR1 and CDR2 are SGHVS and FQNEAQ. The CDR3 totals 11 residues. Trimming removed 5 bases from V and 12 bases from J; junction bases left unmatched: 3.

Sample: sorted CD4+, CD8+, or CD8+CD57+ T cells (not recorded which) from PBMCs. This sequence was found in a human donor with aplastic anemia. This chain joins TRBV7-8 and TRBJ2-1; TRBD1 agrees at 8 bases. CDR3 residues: CASSGQGGQFF. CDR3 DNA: TGTGCCAGCAGCGGACAGGGAGGGCAGTTCTTC.